The 15 T cell receptor beta chains below all came from one sample that was sequenced in a study of cytomegalovirus exposure and HLA in healthy donors. The PCR made use of 60 Vbeta and 13 Jbeta primers. The repertoire was sequenced with immunoSEQ multiplex PCR; TCRdb's copy has only in-frame clones and lacks some. The sample holds approximately 170,000 clones; over 80% are singletons and the top ten take over 2%. The sequencing input was PBMCs. The receptors come from a male donor in good health and CMV-seronegative.

The chain couples TRBV30 to TRBJ1-2, with D possibly being TRBD1 (5 bases). The V end lost 0 bases, the J end lost 3 bases, and 8 bases lay between the germline ends. The CDR3 covers 13 residues. CDR1 and CDR2 from the germline V gene are GTSNPN and SVGIG (reference sequence). CDR3 coding DNA: TGTGCCTGGAGTGTACAGGAATACTATGGCTACACCTTC. It translates to CAWSVQEYYGYTF.

The chain links TRBV5-1 to TRBJ2-2; the D gene is possibly TRBD2 (5 bases). V lost 4 bases, J lost 4 bases, and 14 bases lay in between. The CDR3 loop spans 15 amino acids. Germline CDR1 SGHRS, CDR2 YFSETQ. CDR3 loop: CASSPAVASTGELFF. DNA for the CDR3: TGCGCCAGCAGCCCAGCGGTAGCGAGCACCGGGGAGCTGTTTTTT.

With regard to this clone: A junction end diverges from the germline sequence, so it may reflect a read error. The rearrangement joins TRBV7-7 to TRBJ2-3; weak D call: TRBD2 (6 bases). CDR1 is SSHAT, CDR2 FNYEAQ, per germline (reference sequence). The CDR3 has 14 residues. As DNA, the CDR3 is TGTGCTAGCAGCCCCGGGAGCTCCACAGATACGCAGTATTTT. Translating it yields CASSPGSSTDTQYF.

V is TRBV11-3 and J is TRBJ2-1; no reliable D call. This CDR3 comprises 14 residues. In germline, CDR1 is SGHNT, CDR2 YENEEA. V gave up 1 base and J gave up 1 base, with 5 bases separating them. DNA of the CDR3: TGTGCCAGCAGCTTAGGTCAGTCCTACAATGAGCAGTTCTTC. It encodes CASSLGQSYNEQFF.

This chain connects TRBV11-2 to TRBJ2-7; D may be TRBD1 (5 bases). Germline CDR1 is SGHAT and CDR2 is FQNNGV. This CDR3 comprises 14 residues. V lost 2 bases and J lost 6, with 14 bases in between. The CDR3 DNA reads as TGTGCCAGCAGCTTAACGGCTGGAAGGGGCGAGCAGTACTTC. Translating it yields CASSLTAGRGEQYF.

J is TRBJ2-1 and V is TRBV5-4; D might be TRBD1 (6 bases). Trimming removed 2 bases at V and 6 bases at J, with 12 bases between. The germline V gene has CDR1 SGHNT and CDR2 YYREEE (reference sequence). The CDR3 is 14 residues long. CDR3 sequence: CASSLPVGGNEQFF. The DNA of the CDR3 is TGTGCCAGCAGCTTACCTGTAGGGGGCAATGAGCAGTTCTTC.

This sequence joins TRBV6-5 and TRBJ1-1; D is unresolved. In germline, CDR1 is MNHEY, CDR2 SVGAGI. This CDR3 has 13 amino acids. Trimming cost V 6 bases and J 6 bases, with 14 bases left between them. The DNA for the CDR3 is TGTGCCAGCAGCGGCGGACTGTCTCCTGAAGCTTTCTTT. Its protein is CASSGGLSPEAFF.

The V call is TRBV6-5, the J call TRBJ1-2; TRBD1 is a possible D gene (5 bases). CDR3 length: 13 residues. Per germline, CDR1 MNHEY and CDR2 SVGAGI. Trimming pared 2 bases from V and 4 bases from J, leaving 8 bases between. CDR3 residues: CASSYHRSYGYTF. CDR3 in DNA: TGTGCCAGCAGTTACCACAGGAGCTATGGCTACACCTTC.

The chain employs TRBV5-1 and TRBJ2-3; 9 nucleotides match TRBD1. This CDR3 region has 16 residues. In germline, CDR1 is SGHRS, CDR2 YFSETQ. Germline trimming cut 2 bases from V and 6 bases from J; bases unmatched to any gene: 10. DNA for the CDR3: TGCGCCAGCAGCTTAACCGGGACAGGGTACGGTGATACGCAGTATTTT. This gives the protein CASSLTGTGYGDTQYF.

The chain couples TRBV5-5 to TRBJ1-1; D may be TRBD1 (5 bases). Germline values: CDR1 SGHKS, CDR2 YYEKEE (reference sequence). The CDR3 loop spans 13 amino acids. The V and J ends lost 0 bases and 7 bases respectively, with 10 bases between them. For the CDR3, the DNA is TGTGCCAGCAGCTTGGACAGGAGTTATGAAGCTTTCTTT. It encodes CASSLDRSYEAFF.

This chain connects TRBV2 to TRBJ1-5, with a tentative D call TRBD1 (5 bases). The length of the CDR3 is 17 residues. In germline, CDR1 is SNHLY, CDR2 FYNNEI. Trimming removed 6 bases at V and 4 bases at J, with 22 bases between. This CDR3 is CASSPNWQGLLNQPQHF. The CDR3 bases are TGTGCCAGCAGCCCTAATTGGCAGGGACTTTTAAATCAGCCCCAGCATTTT.

The chain employs TRBV10-3 and TRBJ1-2, with D uncertain. The CDR3 length is 13 residues. Trimming shortened V by 5 bases and J by 0 bases, and 7 bases separated the two germline ends. Germline lookup yields CDR1 ENHRY and CDR2 SYGVKD. The CDR3 nucleotides are TGTGCCATCAGTCCGGGTACTAACTATGGCTACACCTTC. Translated: CAISPGTNYGYTF.

The genes are TRBV5-6 and TRBJ2-1; TRBD2 matches 7 bases. The germline V gene has CDR1 SGHDT and CDR2 YYEEEE. Trimming removed 4 bases from V and 1 base from J; junction bases left unmatched: 5. The CDR3 has 15 residues. CDR3 bases: TGTGCCAGCAGCACCAGGACTAGATCCTACAATGAGCAGTTCTTC. This gives the protein CASSTRTRSYNEQFF.

The rearrangement uses TRBV6-6 and TRBJ1-6; TRBD1 matches at 7 bases. CDR1 and CDR2 from the germline V gene are MNHNY and SVGAGI (reference sequence). V lost 2 bases and J lost 9; bases outside the gene matches: 4. The CDR3 totals 14 residues. The CDR3 reads CASSYRGQISPLHF. In nucleotides, the CDR3 is TGTGCCAGCAGTTACAGGGGGCAGATTTCACCCCTCCACTTT.

The J gene is TRBJ1-2, the V gene TRBV10-3; the D is unclear. There are 13 residues in the CDR3. Germline loops: CDR1 ENHRY, CDR2 SYGVKD. The germline V and J ends were trimmed by 5 bases and 4 bases, with 11 bases remaining between them. CDR3 residues: CAISSVTGYGYTF. CDR3 in DNA: TGTGCCATCAGTTCTGTAACGGGCTATGGCTACACCTTC.